This section outlines one T cell receptor beta chain sequence together with its context. What it recognizes is unknown. This entry belongs to a study of cytomegalovirus exposure and HLA in healthy donors. Study conclusions and caveats: In the 130 or so validation repertoires, 85% to 95% of cluster scores exceeded 0, per a later analysis. Cytomegalovirus status was reportedly diagnosed by the classifier with high specificity and sensitivity. TCR beta chains numbering roughly 150 were designated cytomegalovirus-associated. Through in vitro validation, three CMV-associated chains were shown to be specific for CMV antigens.

Assay: immunoSEQ multiplex PCR; the TCRdb copy retains only in-frame clones and omits some. The repertoire has approximately 150,000 clones, approximately 87% of them found once; the top ten carry 1.4%. V was shortened by 5 bases and J by 6 bases, with 13 bases between the two germline ends. From germline, CDR1 is SNHLY and CDR2 FYNNEI. This CDR3 has 13 residues. The TCR originated in a woman in her 30s in good health and CMV-seronegative. The rearrangement uses TRBV2 and TRBJ1-1, with D maybe TRBD1 (6 bases). Sequences were obtained from PBMCs. The CDR3 coding sequence is TGTGCCAGCAGTACAGGGTCGGTCGCTGAAGCTTTCTTT. Protein sequence: CASSTGSVAEAFF. The full variable domain, with the rest looked up from reference TRBV2 and TRBJ1-1, is EPEVTQTPSHQVTQMGQEVILRCVPISNHLYFYWYRQILGQKVEFLVSFYNNEISEKSEIFDDQFSVERPDGSNFTLKIRSTKLEDSAMYFCASSTGSVAEAFFGQGTRLTVV.